This T cell receptor beta chain was profiled in a study of identical twins. TCRdb recomputed calls from the 5' RACE reads with MiXCR, one row per CDR3 protein. Among 1.5 million to 2 million distinct CDR3 sequences listed, more than 30% were seen once. J gave up 13 bases and V 6 bases, and 15 bases lay outside the gene matches. The CDR3 extends over 15 amino acids. The V gene's germline CDR1 is DFQATT and CDR2 SNEGSKA (reference sequence). The rearrangement uses TRBV20-1 and TRBJ2-1, with 13 bases identical to TRBD2. The sequencing input was cord blood. The TCR was taken from a newborn girl in good health. The CDR3 protein is CSAPRLAGGEETQFF. The CDR3, as DNA: TGCAGTGCGCCCAGACTAGCGGGAGGCGAAGAGACCCAGTTCTTC.